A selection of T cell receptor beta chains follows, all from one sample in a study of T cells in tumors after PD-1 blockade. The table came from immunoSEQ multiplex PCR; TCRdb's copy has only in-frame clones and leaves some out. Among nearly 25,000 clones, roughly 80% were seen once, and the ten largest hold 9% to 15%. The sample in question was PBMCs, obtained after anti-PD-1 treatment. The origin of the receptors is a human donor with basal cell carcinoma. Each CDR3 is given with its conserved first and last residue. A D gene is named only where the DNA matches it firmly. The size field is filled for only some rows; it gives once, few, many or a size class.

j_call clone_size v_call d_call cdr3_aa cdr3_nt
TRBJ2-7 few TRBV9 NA CASSDRAASYEQYF TGTGCCAGCAGCGATCGGGCCGCCTCCTACGAGCAGTACTTC
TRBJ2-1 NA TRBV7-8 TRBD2 CASSLGLAGGLGNNEQFF TGTGCCAGCAGCTTGGGACTAGCGGGGGGGCTAGGAAACAATGAGCAGTTCTTC
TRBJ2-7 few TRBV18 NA CASSQPARAQEQYF TGTGCCAGCTCACAACCGGCCAGGGCTCAGGAGCAGTACTTC
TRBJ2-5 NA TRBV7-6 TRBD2 CASQSSGGSETQYF TGTGCCAGCCAGTCTAGCGGGGGTTCGGAGACCCAGTACTTC
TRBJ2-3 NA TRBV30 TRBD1 CAWSIPTGSTDTQYF TGTGCCTGGAGTATCCCGACAGGGTCCACAGATACGCAGTATTTT
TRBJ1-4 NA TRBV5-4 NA CASSTDGQEKLFF TGTGCCAGCAGCACGGACGGTCAGGAAAAACTGTTTTTT
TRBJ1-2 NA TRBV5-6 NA CASSLSRVNGYTF TGTGCCAGCAGCTTGTCCAGGGTCAATGGCTACACCTTC
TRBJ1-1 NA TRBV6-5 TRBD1 CASRKIQGDTEAFF TGTGCCAGCAGGAAAATACAGGGGGACACTGAAGCTTTCTTT
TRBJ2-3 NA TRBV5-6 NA CASSWGSGTSTDTQYF TGTGCCAGCAGCTGGGGCTCGGGGACAAGCACAGATACGCAGTATTTT
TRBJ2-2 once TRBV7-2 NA CASSFRGVTGELFF TGTGCCAGCAGCTTCCGTGGGGTCACCGGGGAGCTGTTTTTT
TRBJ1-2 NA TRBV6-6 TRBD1 CASSYDLQGANYGYTF TGTGCCAGCAGTTACGACCTACAGGGGGCTAACTATGGCTACACCTTC
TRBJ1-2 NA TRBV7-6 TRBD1 CASSESGQGVHTF TGTGCCAGCAGCGAAAGTGGACAGGGTGTCCACACCTTC
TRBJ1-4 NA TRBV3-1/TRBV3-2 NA CASSQFSGFNEKLFF TGTGCCAGCAGCCAATTTTCAGGGTTTAATGAAAAACTGTTTTTT
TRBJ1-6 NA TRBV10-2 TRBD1 CASTQTRQGSPLHF TGCGCCAGCACCCAAACTAGACAGGGCTCACCCCTCCACTTT
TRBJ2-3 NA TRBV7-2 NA CASSVRDFTDTQYF TGTGCCAGCAGCGTCCGGGACTTCACAGATACGCAGTATTTT
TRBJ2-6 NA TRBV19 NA CASSIIATTGANVLTF TGTGCCAGTAGTATAATCGCAACTACTGGGGCCAACGTCCTGACTTTC
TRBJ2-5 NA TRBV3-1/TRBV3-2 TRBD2 CASSQVLAGGHETQYF TGTGCCAGCAGCCAAGTCCTAGCGGGGGGCCACGAGACCCAGTACTTC
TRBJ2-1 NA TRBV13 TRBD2 CASSSLAGGPNEQFF TGTGCCAGCAGTTCCCTAGCGGGGGGGCCCAATGAGCAGTTCTTC
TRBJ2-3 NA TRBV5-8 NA CASSLGLVMGDTQYF TGTGCCAGCAGCTTGGGCCTAGTGATGGGAGATACGCAGTATTTT
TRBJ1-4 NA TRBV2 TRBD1 CASSQFKSGTGDYYANEKLFF TGTGCCAGCAGTCAATTCAAATCCGGGACAGGGGATTATTATGCTAATGAAAAACTGTTTTTT
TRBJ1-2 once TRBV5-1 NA CASSFGGQPSNYGYTF TGCGCCAGCAGCTTCGGCGGCCAACCCTCTAACTATGGCTACACCTTC
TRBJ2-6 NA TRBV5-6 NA CASSRLVGANVLTF TGTGCCAGCAGCCGACTAGTTGGGGCCAACGTCCTGACTTTC